Sequencing of this TCR beta chain was carried out in a study of cytotoxic CD8 clonotypes in ibrutinib-treated CLL. Here immunoSEQ multiplex PCR was the method, and the copy in TCRdb shows in-frame clones only, minus some. The table records 80,000 to 95,000 clones, roughly 80% of them present only once. Per the germline V gene, CDR1 is SGHDT and CDR2 is YYEEEE. V dropped 1 base and J dropped 3 bases, with 13 bases sitting between them. CDR3 size: 15 residues. This rearrangement joins TRBV5-6 to TRBJ1-1; no clear D. The material was PBMCs, obtained after 12 months of ibrutinib treatment. The clonotype originates from a human donor with chronic lymphocytic leukemia. The CDR3 spells CASSLPEGWDTEAFF. The DNA for the CDR3 is TGTGCCAGCAGCTTGCCAGAGGGCTGGGACACTGAAGCTTTCTTT.